This TCR beta chain was obtained from a study of T cell responses to AZD1222 COVID-19 vaccine. With regard to this clone: Its antigen is undetermined.

Study-wide findings and caveats: The donor group comprised mostly white British people and more females; the analysis possibly underestimated clonal diversity. The study reported that nearly half of spike-specific TCRs target unmutated variant regions. Repertoire sampling happened only post peak T cell response.

Data came from immunoSEQ multiplex PCR; TCRdb stores just in-frame clones and leaves some out. This table holds 150,000 to 200,000 clones, 85% to 90% found once. The clonotype was recovered from an adult who received the MenACWY meningococcal vaccine as a control. Source: peripheral blood, taken 28 days after the second dose of the MenACWY control vaccine.

The CDR3 DNA reads TGTGCCAGCAGTTTTCTATCCAGGGATCAGCCCCAGCATTTT. Its translation is CASSFLSRDQPQHF. The chain has TRBV28 and TRBJ1-5; TRBD1 is a possible D gene (5 bases). Trimming stripped 3 bases from V and 5 bases from J, with 11 bases between. CDR3 length equals 14 residues. Per the germline V gene, CDR1 is MDHEN and CDR2 is SYDVKM.